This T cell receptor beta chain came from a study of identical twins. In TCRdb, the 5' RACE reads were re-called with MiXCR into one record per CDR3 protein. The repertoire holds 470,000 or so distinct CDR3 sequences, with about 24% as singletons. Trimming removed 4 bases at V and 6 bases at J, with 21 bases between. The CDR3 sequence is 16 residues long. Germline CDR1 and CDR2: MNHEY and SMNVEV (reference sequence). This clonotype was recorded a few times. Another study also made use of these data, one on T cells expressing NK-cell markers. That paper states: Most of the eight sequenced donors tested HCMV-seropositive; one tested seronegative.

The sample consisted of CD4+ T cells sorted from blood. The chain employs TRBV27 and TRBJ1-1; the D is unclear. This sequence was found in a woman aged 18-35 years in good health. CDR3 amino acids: CASSSSFSRARAEAFF. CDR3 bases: TGTGCCAGCAGTTCCTCCTTTTCGAGGGCGCGGGCTGAAGCTTTCTTT.